This TCR beta chain was identified in a study of high-grade serous ovarian cancer treatment subgroups. Tumor samples were taken before definitive surgery or chemotherapy. Produced via immunoSEQ multiplex PCR; TCRdb's table is partial and in-frame only. The top ten clones hold around 7.6% of a sample with fewer than 7,000 clones, approximately 70% of them seen once. The source material was tumor tissue. The source is a human donor with high-grade serous ovarian cancer.

CDR3 DNA: TGCGCCAGCAGTGAGTCGAAATTGACCGTTCCGGTCGGAGATACGCAGTATTTT. Translating gives CASSESKLTVPVGDTQYF. The rearrangement links TRBV10-2 to TRBJ2-3, with D hard to call. The CDR3 is 18 amino acids. Trimming pared 0 bases from V and 5 bases from J, leaving 21 bases between. Germline V gene lookup returns CDR1 WSHSY and CDR2 SAAADI.